This TCR beta chain was profiled in a study of blood T cell repertoires in COVID-19. As originally analysed: Reference gene primer amplification gave nucleated cell count estimates. This table comes from immunoSEQ multiplex PCR, and its TCRdb copy is limited to in-frame clones, with some not included. V and J calls and clone size are copied from that table; D and trimming were computed from the DNA. There are some 270,000 clones in the sample; approximately 88% occur only once, and 2% to 2.5% lies in the top ten. CDR3 length: 17 amino acids. V lost 5 bases and J 5 bases, leaving 24 bases between the germline ends. Germline values: CDR1 MNHEY, CDR2 SMNVEV (reference sequence).

This sequence joins TRBV27 and TRBJ2-5; D gene uncertain. The sample was peripheral blood. This clonotype was sampled from a man aged 45-65 years with acute or convalescent COVID-19. The DNA of the CDR3 is TGTGCCAGCAGTCCCCGTAGCCCTACACTGGCGATCGAGACCCAGTACTTC. It is translated as CASSPRSPTLAIETQYF.